A selection of T cell receptor beta chains follows, all from one sample in a study of blood T cell repertoires in COVID-19. The protocol was immunoSEQ multiplex PCR, while the TCRdb copy is restricted to in-frame clones and leaves out a portion. The table includes tens of thousands of clones, about 90% detected once. The sequenced material came from peripheral blood. These receptors all come from a human donor with active COVID-19. The donor label of this sample is uncertain. Each CDR3 is given with its conserved first and last residue. The order of the fields is J gene, clone size, D gene, V gene, CDR3 protein, CDR3 DNA. D genes are given only for firm matches. Some rows have no size entry. The others give once, few or many, or a class for an expanded clone.

J gene: TRBJ1-2
clone size: -
D gene: TRBD1
V gene: TRBV7-9
CDR3 protein: CASSDRADYGYTF
CDR3 DNA: TGTGCCAGCAGCGACAGGGCGGACTATGGCTACACCTTC

J gene: TRBJ2-5
clone size: -
D gene: TRBD2
V gene: TRBV24-1
CDR3 protein: CATSLGGLHQETQYF
CDR3 DNA: TGTGCCACCAGCCTGGGGGGGTTACACCAAGAGACCCAGTACTTC

J gene: TRBJ1-1
clone size: -
D gene: TRBD1
V gene: TRBV27
CDR3 protein: CASSPGTGGIEAFF
CDR3 DNA: TGTGCCAGCAGTCCTGGGACAGGGGGCATTGAAGCTTTCTTT

J gene: TRBJ1-4
clone size: -
D gene: TRBD1
V gene: TRBV13
CDR3 protein: CASSPPGTGRNEKLFF
CDR3 DNA: TGTGCCAGCAGTCCTCCCGGGACAGGCCGGAATGAAAAACTGTTTTTT

J gene: TRBJ1-2
clone size: once
D gene: -
V gene: TRBV5-6
CDR3 protein: CASSLKGINLGYTF
CDR3 DNA: TGTGCCAGCAGCTTGAAGGGGATCAACCTTGGCTACACCTTC

J gene: TRBJ1-2
clone size: -
D gene: TRBD1
V gene: TRBV19
CDR3 protein: CASSSRPGQGSNYGYTF
CDR3 DNA: TGTGCCAGTAGTTCTCGACCGGGACAGGGTTCGAACTATGGCTACACCTTC

J gene: TRBJ2-2
clone size: -
D gene: -
V gene: TRBV4-2
CDR3 protein: CASSDIQDTGELFF
CDR3 DNA: TGTGCCAGCAGCGACATCCAAGACACCGGGGAGCTGTTTTTT

J gene: TRBJ2-1
clone size: -
D gene: TRBD2
V gene: TRBV18
CDR3 protein: CASSPPGLAGALSYNEQFF
CDR3 DNA: TGTGCCAGCTCACCACCGGGACTAGCGGGGGCCCTCTCCTACAATGAGCAGTTCTTC

J gene: TRBJ2-1
clone size: -
D gene: TRBD1
V gene: TRBV29-1
CDR3 protein: CSVRTGGINEQFF
CDR3 DNA: TGCAGCGTTAGAACAGGGGGCATCAATGAGCAGTTCTTC

J gene: TRBJ2-7
clone size: -
D gene: TRBD1
V gene: TRBV7-8
CDR3 protein: CASSRRRDRGYEQYF
CDR3 DNA: TGTGCCAGCAGCCGACGCCGGGACAGGGGCTACGAGCAGTACTTC

J gene: TRBJ1-2
clone size: -
D gene: -
V gene: TRBV20-1
CDR3 protein: CSAGGGSVVSPNYGYTF
CDR3 DNA: TGCAGTGCTGGTGGAGGGTCTGTCGTTAGCCCTAACTATGGCTACACCTTC

J gene: TRBJ1-6
clone size: -
D gene: -
V gene: TRBV19
CDR3 protein: CASSIQGPYNSPLHF
CDR3 DNA: TGTGCCAGTAGTATACAGGGCCCGTATAATTCACCCCTCCACTTT

J gene: TRBJ1-1
clone size: -
D gene: -
V gene: TRBV6-5
CDR3 protein: CATQQVGGTEAFF
CDR3 DNA: TGTGCCACTCAACAGGTCGGGGGCACTGAAGCTTTCTTT

J gene: TRBJ1-2
clone size: -
D gene: -
V gene: TRBV4-3
CDR3 protein: CASSQDTANYGYTF
CDR3 DNA: TGCGCCAGCAGCCAAGATACTGCTAACTATGGCTACACCTTC

J gene: TRBJ1-1
clone size: -
D gene: -
V gene: TRBV7-2
CDR3 protein: CASSLVSGQMNTEAFF
CDR3 DNA: TGTGCCAGCAGCTTAGTTTCTGGGCAGATGAACACTGAAGCTTTCTTT

J gene: TRBJ2-2
clone size: -
D gene: TRBD1
V gene: TRBV7-2
CDR3 protein: CASSSDRATGELFF
CDR3 DNA: TGTGCCAGCAGCTCGGACAGGGCTACCGGGGAGCTGTTTTTT

J gene: TRBJ2-7
clone size: -
D gene: -
V gene: TRBV7-2
CDR3 protein: CASRLHGSSGFLYEQYF
CDR3 DNA: TGTGCCAGCAGACTACATGGATCATCAGGGTTTTTGTACGAGCAGTACTTC

J gene: TRBJ1-2
clone size: -
D gene: -
V gene: TRBV4-3
CDR3 protein: CASSPDSGFTSNGYTF
CDR3 DNA: TGCGCCAGCAGCCCCGACAGTGGATTCACGTCAAATGGCTACACCTTC

J gene: TRBJ2-3
clone size: -
D gene: TRBD2
V gene: TRBV5-5
CDR3 protein: CASSLWRGGLGDTQYF
CDR3 DNA: TGTGCCAGCAGCTTGTGGCGGGGGGGATTAGGGGATACGCAGTATTTT

J gene: TRBJ1-6
clone size: -
D gene: -
V gene: TRBV5-1
CDR3 protein: CASRAPMGRTPLHF
CDR3 DNA: TGCGCCAGCAGGGCCCCGATGGGGAGGACACCCCTCCACTTT

J gene: TRBJ1-4
clone size: -
D gene: -
V gene: TRBV18
CDR3 protein: CASSPPRQGSATNEKLFF
CDR3 DNA: TGTGCCAGCTCACCACCGCGGCAGGGATCGGCAACTAATGAAAAACTGTTTTTT

J gene: TRBJ1-2
clone size: -
D gene: -
V gene: TRBV20-1
CDR3 protein: CSARGGVGYTF
CDR3 DNA: TGCAGTGCGAGAGGGGGAGTTGGCTACACCTTC

J gene: TRBJ2-1
clone size: -
D gene: -
V gene: TRBV5-1
CDR3 protein: CASSLVVSSGILFF
CDR3 DNA: TGCGCCAGCAGCTTGGTAGTTTCGTCAGGGATCCTGTTCTTC

J gene: TRBJ1-2
clone size: -
D gene: -
V gene: TRBV4-3
CDR3 protein: CASSQDAGYYGYTF
CDR3 DNA: TGCGCCAGCAGCCAAGATGCAGGATACTATGGCTACACCTTC

J gene: TRBJ1-6
clone size: -
D gene: -
V gene: TRBV9
CDR3 protein: CASSVAVVGSPLHF
CDR3 DNA: TGTGCCAGCAGCGTAGCGGTTGTTGGTTCACCCCTCCACTTT

J gene: TRBJ2-4
clone size: once
D gene: TRBD1
V gene: TRBV7-2
CDR3 protein: CASSLASTGGLPDF
CDR3 DNA: TGTGCCAGCAGCTTAGCGTCGACAGGGGGCTTACCGGATTTC

J gene: TRBJ2-3
clone size: -
D gene: -
V gene: TRBV7-9
CDR3 protein: CASSPPGFTQYF
CDR3 DNA: TGTGCCAGCAGCCCCCCGGGGTTTACGCAGTATTTT

J gene: TRBJ2-7
clone size: once
D gene: -
V gene: TRBV9
CDR3 protein: CASSARGWSYEQYF
CDR3 DNA: TGTGCCAGCAGCGCAAGGGGGTGGTCCTACGAGCAGTACTTC

J gene: TRBJ1-4
clone size: -
D gene: TRBD1
V gene: TRBV15
CDR3 protein: CATSKAPGQTTNEKLFF
CDR3 DNA: TGTGCCACCAGCAAAGCACCGGGACAGACAACTAATGAAAAACTGTTTTTT

J gene: TRBJ2-5
clone size: -
D gene: -
V gene: TRBV7-3
CDR3 protein: CASSPSTGAGTQYF
CDR3 DNA: TGTGCCAGCAGCCCCTCCACTGGGGCCGGGACCCAGTACTTC

J gene: TRBJ2-5
clone size: -
D gene: TRBD2
V gene: TRBV10-3
CDR3 protein: CAISDTSGGRQETQYF
CDR3 DNA: TGTGCCATCAGTGACACTAGCGGGGGGCGCCAAGAGACCCAGTACTTC

J gene: TRBJ2-3
clone size: -
D gene: TRBD1
V gene: TRBV19
CDR3 protein: CASTRDSPTGVSTDTQYF
CDR3 DNA: TGTGCCAGTACTCGAGATAGCCCAACAGGGGTCAGCACAGATACGCAGTATTTT